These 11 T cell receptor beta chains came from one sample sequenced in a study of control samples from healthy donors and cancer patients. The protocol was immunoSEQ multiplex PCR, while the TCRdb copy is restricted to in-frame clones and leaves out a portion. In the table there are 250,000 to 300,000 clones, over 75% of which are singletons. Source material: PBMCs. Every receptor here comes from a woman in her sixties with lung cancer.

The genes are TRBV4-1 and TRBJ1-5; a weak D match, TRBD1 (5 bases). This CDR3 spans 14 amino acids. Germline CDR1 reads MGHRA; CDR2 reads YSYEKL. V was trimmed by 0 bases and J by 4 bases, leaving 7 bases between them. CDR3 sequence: CASSQEKGNQPQHF. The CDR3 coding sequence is TGCGCCAGCAGCCAAGAAAAGGGGAATCAGCCCCAGCATTTT.

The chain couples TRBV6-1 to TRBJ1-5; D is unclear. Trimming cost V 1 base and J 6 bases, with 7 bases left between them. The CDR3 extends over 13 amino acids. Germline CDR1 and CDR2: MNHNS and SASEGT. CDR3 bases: TGTGCCAGCAGTGAAGGACACGCTCAGCCCCAGCATTTT. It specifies CASSEGHAQPQHF.

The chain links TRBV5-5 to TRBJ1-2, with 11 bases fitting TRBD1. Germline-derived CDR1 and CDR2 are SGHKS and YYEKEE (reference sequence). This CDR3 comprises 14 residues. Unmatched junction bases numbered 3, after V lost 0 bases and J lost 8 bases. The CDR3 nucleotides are TGTGCCAGCAGCTTGGAGGGACAGGGGGTAGGCTACACCTTC. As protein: CASSLEGQGVGYTF.

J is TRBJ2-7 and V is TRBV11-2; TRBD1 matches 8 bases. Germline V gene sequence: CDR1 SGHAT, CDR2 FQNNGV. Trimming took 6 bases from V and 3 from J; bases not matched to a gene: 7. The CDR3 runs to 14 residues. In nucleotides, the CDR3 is TGTGCCAGCAGGGGGACAGGCCGTTTCTACGAGCAGTACTTC. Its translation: CASRGTGRFYEQYF.

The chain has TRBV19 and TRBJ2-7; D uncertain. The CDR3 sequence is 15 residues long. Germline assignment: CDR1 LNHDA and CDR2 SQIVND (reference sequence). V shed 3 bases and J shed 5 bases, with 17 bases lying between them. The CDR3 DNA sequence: TGTGCCAGTAGTATCGGATTTCGGGCAGGACACGAGCAGTACTTC. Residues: CASSIGFRAGHEQYF.

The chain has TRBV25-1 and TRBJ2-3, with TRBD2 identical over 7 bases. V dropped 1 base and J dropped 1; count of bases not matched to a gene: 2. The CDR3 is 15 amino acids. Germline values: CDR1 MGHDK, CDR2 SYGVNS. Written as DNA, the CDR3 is TGTGCCAGCAGTGAATCCCTAGCGGGCACAGATACGCAGTATTTT. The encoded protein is CASSESLAGTDTQYF.

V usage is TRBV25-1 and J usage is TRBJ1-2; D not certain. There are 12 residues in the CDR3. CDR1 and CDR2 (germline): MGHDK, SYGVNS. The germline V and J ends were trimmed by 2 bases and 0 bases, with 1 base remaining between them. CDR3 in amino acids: CASSEANYGYTF. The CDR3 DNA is TGTGCCAGCAGTGAAGCTAACTATGGCTACACCTTC.

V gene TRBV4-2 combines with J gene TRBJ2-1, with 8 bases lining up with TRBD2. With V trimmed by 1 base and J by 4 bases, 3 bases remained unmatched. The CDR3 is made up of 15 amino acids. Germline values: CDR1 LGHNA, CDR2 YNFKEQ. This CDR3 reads CASSQALADYNEQFF. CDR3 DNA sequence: TGTGCCAGCAGCCAAGCACTAGCGGATTACAATGAGCAGTTCTTC.

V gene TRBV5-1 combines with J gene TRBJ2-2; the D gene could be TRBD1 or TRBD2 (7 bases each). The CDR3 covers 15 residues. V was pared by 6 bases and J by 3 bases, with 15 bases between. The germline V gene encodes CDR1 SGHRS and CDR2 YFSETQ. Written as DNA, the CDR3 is TGCGCCAGCACCCTGGGAGGGGGCGACACCGGGGAGCTGTTTTTT. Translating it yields CASTLGGGDTGELFF. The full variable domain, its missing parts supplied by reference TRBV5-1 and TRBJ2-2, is KAGVTQTPRYLIKTRGQQVTLSCSPISGHRSVSWYQQTPGQGLQFLFEYFSETQRNKGNFPGRFSGRQFSNSRSEMNVSTLELGDSALYLCASTLGGGDTGELFFGEGSRLTVL.

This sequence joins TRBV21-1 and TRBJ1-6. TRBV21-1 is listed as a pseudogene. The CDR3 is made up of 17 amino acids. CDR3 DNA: TGTGCCAGCAGCAAAGCGCCCCTAAGCTCCTATAATTCACCCCTCCACTTT. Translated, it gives CASSKAPLSSYNSPLHF.

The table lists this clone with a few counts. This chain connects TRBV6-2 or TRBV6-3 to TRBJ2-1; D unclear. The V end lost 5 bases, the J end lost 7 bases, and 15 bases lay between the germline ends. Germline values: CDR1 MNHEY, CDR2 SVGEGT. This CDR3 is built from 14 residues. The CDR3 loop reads CASSNAPGRNEQFF. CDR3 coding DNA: TGTGCCAGCAGTAATGCCCCAGGCAGAAATGAGCAGTTCTTC.